This T cell receptor beta chain derives from a study of T-cell reconstitution after alpha-beta-depleted transplantation in children. Only a few counts were recorded for this clonotype. TCRbeta library construction was performed incorporating unique molecular identifiers. MiXCR was run by TCRdb on the PCR reads, yielding one entry per CDR3 protein. Here the sample spans around 580,000 distinct CDR3 sequences, 25% to 30% being singletons. Trimming removed 1 base from V and 7 bases from J, with 14 bases in between. Germline V lookup: CDR1 SQVTM, CDR2 ANQGSEA. The CDR3 has 14 amino acids. The sample consisted of PBMCs, taken before TCRalphabeta/CD19-depleted stem cell transplant. This receptor was obtained from a boy under three years old with Wiskott-Aldrich syndrome, due to receive a stem cell transplant. The chain links TRBV29-1 to TRBJ2-1; unclear D gene. The CDR3 sequence is CSVEAIGVRNEQFF. As DNA, the CDR3 is TGCAGCGTTGAAGCCATCGGAGTACGAAATGAGCAGTTCTTC.